The rows below give T cell receptor beta chains drawn from one sample of a study of cytomegalovirus exposure and HLA in healthy donors. Assay used: immunoSEQ multiplex PCR; TCRdb lists only in-frame clones, some missing. The sample has roughly 120,000 clones; around 80% are singletons. Sequencing input: PBMCs. The source is a man aged 25-45 years in good health and CMV-seropositive. The CDR3 runs from the conserved cysteine through the conserved F or W. D genes are given only for firm matches. Size values are once, few and many counts, or a class for expanded clones, and some rows have none.

clone size	D gene	V gene	J gene	CDR3 DNA	CDR3 protein
NA	TRBD2	TRBV18	TRBJ2-5	TGTGCCAGCTCACCTGCTGCGGGGGAGGAGACCCAGTACTTC	CASSPAAGEETQYF
NA	TRBD1	TRBV19	TRBJ2-2	TGTGCCAGTAGGACAGGGTTTTCCACCGGGGAGCTGTTTTTT	CASRTGFSTGELFF
NA	NA	TRBV2	TRBJ2-3	TGTGCCAGCAGTCTCGGGACTGGGGCACTGGTGACGCAGTATTTT	CASSLGTGALVTQYF
NA	NA	TRBV12-5	TRBJ2-1	TGTGCTAGTGGCCTAAACAATGAGCAGTTCTTC	CASGLNNEQFF
NA	TRBD2	TRBV7-6	TRBJ2-1	TGTGCCAGCAGCTTAGCGGGAGGGCCTGGAAATGAGCAGTTCTTC	CASSLAGGPGNEQFF
few	NA	TRBV30	TRBJ1-1	TGTGCCTGGAGTGTTACGGGGGACACTGAAGCTTTCTTT	CAWSVTGDTEAFF
NA	TRBD2	TRBV2	TRBJ2-3	TGTGCCAGCAGTGGAGGTAGCGGGGGGGCAGCAGATACGCAGTATTTT	CASSGGSGGAADTQYF
NA	NA	TRBV28	TRBJ1-5	TGTGCCAGCAAGGGGGGGGGACTCGGCCAGCCCCAGCATTTT	CASKGGGLGQPQHF
NA	TRBD1	TRBV6-1	TRBJ1-1	TGTGCCACCGGACAGGGGCGGGCTGAAGCTTTCTTT	CATGQGRAEAFF
few	NA	TRBV29-1	TRBJ1-1	TGCAGCGTTGAAGATCGGTGGGGAAGGAGGACTGAAGCTTTCTTT	CSVEDRWGRRTEAFF
few	NA	TRBV11-2	TRBJ1-1	TGTGCCAGCAGCTTTGGCAGGGCAAACACTGAAGCTTTCTTT	CASSFGRANTEAFF
NA	TRBD2	TRBV18	TRBJ2-1	TGTGCCAGCTCAACTGGCGCGGGGGGGAATTACAATGAGCAGTTCTTC	CASSTGAGGNYNEQFF
NA	TRBD2	TRBV6-5	TRBJ2-4	TGTGCCAGCAGGGGAGGACTAGGGTTACGGAACATTCAGTACTTC	CASRGGLGLRNIQYF
NA	TRBD1	TRBV19	TRBJ1-3	TGTGCCAGTAGTGCCGGACAGGGCCGCTCTGGAAACACCATATATTTT	CASSAGQGRSGNTIYF
NA	NA	TRBV7-9	TRBJ2-1	TGTGCCAGCAGCTCTACTAGCACAGACTACAATGAGCAGTTCTTC	CASSSTSTDYNEQFF
NA	NA	TRBV11-2	TRBJ2-3	TGTGCCAGCAGCTTAGGCACTAGCACAGATACGCAGTATTTT	CASSLGTSTDTQYF
NA	NA	TRBV5-6	TRBJ2-3	TGTGCCAGCAGCTTGGGCGGCGTCTATACGCAGTATTTT	CASSLGGVYTQYF